This T cell receptor beta chain came from a study of T-cell reconstitution after alpha-beta-depleted transplantation in children. Unique molecular identifiers were used in preparing the TCRbeta library. TCRdb used MiXCR to reprocess the PCR reads, holding one entry per CDR3 protein. The sample lists 80,000 to 95,000 distinct CDR3 sequences; roughly 8.8% were seen once. This clonotype was found many times. The TCR comes from a human donor who donated a stem cell graft to a child with congenital amegakaryocytic thrombocytopenia. The specimen comprised PBMCs from the stem cell graft donor, sampled from the stem cell graft.

Here the CDR3 reads CASSLLQGADEQFF. For the CDR3, the DNA is TGTGCCAGCAGCTTGCTTCAGGGGGCAGATGAGCAGTTCTTC. The V gene is TRBV5-6, the J gene TRBJ2-1; TRBD1 aligns across 8 bases. Germline CDR1 is SGHDT and CDR2 is YYEEEE. The V gene end was trimmed by 1 base and the J gene end by 8 bases; junction bases not matched to a gene: 5. This CDR3 contains 14 residues. Combining the CDR3 with reference TRBV5-6 and TRBJ2-1 gives the whole variable domain DAGVTQSPTHLIKTRGQQVTLRCSPKSGHDTVSWYQQALGQGPQFIFQYYEEEERQRGNFPDRFSGHQFPNYSSELNVNALLLGDSALYLCASSLLQGADEQFFGPGTRLTVL.